This record concerns one TCR beta chain sequence. Assay used: immunoSEQ multiplex PCR; TCRdb lists only in-frame clones, some missing. Here the sample spans roughly 410,000 clones, 70% to 90% being singletons. The CDR3 spans 13 residues. The V gene's germline CDR1 is SGHNT and CDR2 YYREEE (reference sequence). The ends were cut back, 2 bases at V and 1 base at J, with 6 bases in the middle. The data were obtained in a study of blood T cell repertoires in COVID-19. Study-level information: Acute and convalescent COVID-19 specimens originated in the United States, Italy and Spain.

The TCR was taken from a woman aged 55-70 years with COVID-19, enrolled during active disease. The specimen was peripheral blood. V usage is TRBV5-4 and J usage is TRBJ1-1, with TRBD1 as a possible D gene (5 bases). In DNA form, the CDR3 reads TGTGCCAGCAGCTTCGACAGGAACACTGAAGCTTTCTTT. This codes for CASSFDRNTEAFF.